This TCR beta chain was observed in a study of shared clonotypes between healthy human individuals. Overall study: Every donor yielded three CD4 naive, three CD4 memory, two CD8 naive and one CD8 memory plate.

Naive CD8 cells, CD45RO-negative and positively selected for CCR7, excluded terminally differentiated effector memory CD45RA+ cells. The CDR3 covers 14 residues. Germline-derived CDR1 and CDR2 are SEHNR and FQNEAQ (reference sequence). Trimming pared 4 bases from V and 4 bases from J, leaving 12 bases between. Worth noting for this clone: Its target is unknown.

Study-wide results and caveats: Clonotype sharing among donors was thought likely to change with sequencing depth. It was observed that 5% to 6.5% of naive CD4 clonotypes were shared across several donors.

Under the authors' procedure: From ImmunoSEQ came sequences covering only the junction and carrying no quality scores, so filtering differed. Using immunoSEQ multiplex PCR, the repertoire was profiled, and TCRdb retains in-frame clones only, with some absent. V and J calls plus clone size are reproduced from that table; the DNA served to infer D and trimming. The sample includes around 1.9 million clones, around 93% of them seen just once. The sequenced sample consisted of naive CD8+ T cells from PBMCs. This receptor was obtained from a man younger than 30 in good health. Some clones in this sample may be carry-over from other donors' samples. The rearrangement links TRBV7-9 to TRBJ2-3; TRBD2 might be the D (6 bases). The CDR3: CASSSSARADTQYF. CDR3 nucleotides: TGTGCCAGCAGCTCTAGCGCCCGGGCAGATACGCAGTATTTT.